This T cell receptor (beta chain) originates from a study of T cell changes during pregnancy in multiple sclerosis (dated by TCRdb to between 2017 and 2020). A note on the overall study: Changes in the T cell repertoire over the course of pregnancy were examined in this study in women with multiple sclerosis.

The V end loses 5 bases and the J end loses 0 bases, and a stretch of 10 bases separates them. The CDR3 goes from the cysteine to the phenylalanine over 15 residues. Solely the CDR3 DNA is kept, with 45 bases framed from the first base. The germline V gene supplies CDR1 MNHNS and CDR2 SASEGT. In the case of this clone: What antigen it recognizes has not been identified. Base qualities were left out, and no much larger clone turns up one base away.

Library preparation was by the immunoSEQ multiplex PCR assay. TCRdb took this table from immuneACCESS and kept in-frame rearrangements with V and J called. Such tables lack part of the clones; where checked against another copy, unresolved V genes explain under half of the gap, and the rest is unexplained. In all, the sample holds over 80,000 clones, and approximately 90% of those were seen once. Jointly, the top ten make up around 0.79% of the sample. The source is a female donor in good health, enrolled as a control in a pregnancy study. The V gene is TRBV6-1 and the J gene is TRBJ1-4, with no D gene named confidently. The source was peripheral blood, collected in the second trimester of pregnancy. The DNA reads TGTGCCAGCAGTCTCGTTCTTGCAACTAATGAAAAACTGTTTTTT. Protein translation: CASSLVLATNEKLFF.